This T cell receptor beta chain was profiled in a study of regulatory T cells in long-lasting Graves disease. General study results and limits: Persistent Graves' patients showed reduced TCR diversity versus newly diagnosed patients.

Germline-derived CDR1 and CDR2 are SGHVS and FQNEAQ. The CDR3 sequence is 19 residues long. V shed 1 base, J shed 3 bases, and the junction held 12 bases outside the gene matches. Noted time point: newly diagnosed GD, antithyroid drugs for less than 3 months. Researchers made the TCR library from RNA that was extracted from PBMCs. Arm-PCR of CDR3 regions with iRepertoire HTBI primers generated TCR beta libraries. TCRdb fed the multiplex PCR reads into MiXCR, producing one record per CDR3 protein. The table records roughly 500,000 distinct CDR3 sequences, 14% of them present only once. Of note for this clonotype: Its antigen remains unknown. A clone one base away is much larger, so this may be a read error.

In addition, the sample was reused for a study of T cells in Graves' hyperthyroidism and ophthalmopathy.

This chain joins TRBV7-8 and TRBJ2-6; TRBD1 agrees at 7 bases. The clonotype was recovered from a woman in her forties or fifties with Graves disease. Sequenced here: peripheral blood mononuclear cells (PBMCs), sampled at new diagnosis, from a patient treated with antithyroid drugs. In nucleotides, the CDR3 is TGTGCCAGCAGCTTAGAGGCAGGGGGTGTTCTGGGTGGGGCCAACGTCCTGACTTTC. It codes for CASSLEAGGVLGGANVLTF.